These T cell receptor beta chains were read from a single sample in a study of T cell responses to AZD1222 COVID-19 vaccine. The repertoire was sequenced with immunoSEQ multiplex PCR; TCRdb's copy has only in-frame clones and lacks some. The data contain tens of thousands of clones, 70% to 90% of them singletons. The specimen was peripheral blood, collected 28 days after the second dose of the MenACWY control vaccine. These TCRs come from an adult who received the MenACWY meningococcal vaccine as a control. Both conserved end residues are part of each CDR3. The D gene is left open where the match is weak. The size entry is marked missing in some rows and otherwise reads once, few, many or a size class.

d_call	clone_size	v_call	j_call	cdr3_aa	cdr3_nt
TRBD1	-	TRBV11-3	TRBJ2-2	CASSKGDSLFGELFF	TGTGCCAGCAGCAAGGGGGACAGTTTATTCGGGGAGCTGTTTTTT
-	-	TRBV19	TRBJ2-7	CASSLVGGSYEQYF	TGTGCCAGTAGTTTGGTGGGAGGTTCCTACGAGCAGTACTTC
-	-	TRBV19	TRBJ1-5	CASSYWSDVGETQHF	TGTGCCAGTAGTTACTGGTCGGACGTCGGGGAGACCCAGCATTTT
-	-	TRBV5-4	TRBJ1-1	CASSLSTTMNTEAFF	TGTGCCAGCAGCTTGTCGACCACCATGAACACTGAAGCTTTCTTT
-	-	TRBV30	TRBJ1-1	CAWCRDTGTEAFF	TGTGCCTGGTGCAGGGATACTGGCACTGAAGCTTTCTTT
-	-	TRBV4-2	TRBJ1-6	CASTRGDRTLNSPLHF	TGTGCCAGCACCCGAGGAGACCGGACTTTAAATTCACCCCTCCACTTT
-	-	TRBV28	TRBJ1-1	CASSLGNTEAFF	TGTGCCAGCAGTCTAGGGAACACTGAAGCTTTCTTT
-	-	TRBV24-1	TRBJ1-4	CATPPHISNEKLFF	TGTGCCACACCACCCCACATCTCTAATGAAAAACTGTTTTTT
-	-	TRBV3-1/TRBV3-2	TRBJ2-7	CASSPGGRGRSYEQYF	TGTGCCAGCAGCCCAGGGGGACGCGGGAGGTCCTACGAGCAGTACTTC
-	-	TRBV7-9	TRBJ2-2	CKASRDTANTGELFF	TGTAAGGCGTCCCGGGACACCGCGAACACCGGGGAGCTGTTTTTT
-	-	TRBV29-1	TRBJ2-1	CSVAGSGYNEQFF	TGCAGCGTTGCCGGTAGCGGCTACAATGAGCAGTTCTTC
TRBD1	-	TRBV5-1	TRBJ1-3	CASSTGTANSGNTIYF	TGCGCCAGCAGCACAGGGACAGCGAACTCTGGAAACACCATATATTTT
-	-	TRBV6-5	TRBJ1-2	CATRGRSYYGYTF	TGTGCCACCCGGGGACGGAGTTACTATGGCTACACCTTC
-	-	TRBV7-8	TRBJ1-2	CASSLEVRTTADYGYTF	TGTGCCAGCAGCTTAGAGGTTCGGACAACGGCGGACTATGGCTACACCTTC
-	-	TRBV5-1	TRBJ2-3	CASSLVADTDTQYF	TGCGCCAGCAGCTTGGTGGCGGACACAGATACGCAGTATTTT
-	-	TRBV2	TRBJ1-4	CATRAGTARGELFF	TGTGCCACCCGGGCGGGGACGGCCCGTGGGGAACTGTTTTTT
-	-	TRBV20-1	TRBJ2-1	CSAPGSRKQFF	TGCAGTGCCCCGGGGTCCAGGAAGCAGTTCTTC
-	once	TRBV6-2/TRBV6-3	TRBJ2-3	CASSYSGPQADTQYF	TGTGCCAGCAGTTATAGTGGACCCCAAGCAGATACGCAGTATTTT
-	-	TRBV2	TRBJ2-7	CASNTGFREQYF	TGTGCCAGCAATACAGGGTTCCGCGAGCAGTACTTC
-	-	TRBV27	TRBJ2-5	CASSLRGREEETQYF	TGTGCCAGCAGTTTAAGGGGAAGAGAAGAAGAGACCCAGTACTTC
-	once	TRBV19	TRBJ1-1	CASTHRRGVAEAFF	TGTGCCAGTACCCATAGGAGGGGGGTGGCTGAAGCTTTCTTT
TRBD1	-	TRBV19	TRBJ1-2	CASSETGLDYGYTF	TGTGCCAGTAGTGAGACAGGGCTAGACTATGGCTACACCTTC
-	-	TRBV15	TRBJ1-5	CATSRGGLSNQPQHF	TGTGCCACCAGCAGGGGGGGGCTTAGCAATCAGCCCCAGCATTTT
TRBD1	-	TRBV27	TRBJ1-5	CASRQGQGYSNQPQHF	TGTGCCAGCAGGCAGGGACAGGGTTATAGCAATCAGCCCCAGCATTTT
-	-	TRBV2	TRBJ2-7	CASSRDTEQYF	TGTGCCAGCAGCAGGGACACCGAGCAGTACTTC
-	-	TRBV2	TRBJ2-4	CASRETGGKNIQYF	TGTGCCAGCAGGGAAACGGGCGGCAAAAACATTCAGTACTTC
-	-	TRBV12-2	TRBJ2-1	CASRFKGSSYNEQFF	TGTGCAAGTCGCTTCAAAGGCAGCTCCTACAATGAGCAGTTCTTC
-	-	TRBV7-9	TRBJ2-7	CASSLGDSTYEQYF	TGTGCCAGCAGCTTAGGGGACTCGACCTACGAGCAGTACTTC
-	-	TRBV5-1	TRBJ2-3	CASSPGDSYTQYF	TGCGCCAGCAGCCCGGGGGACAGTTATACGCAGTATTTT